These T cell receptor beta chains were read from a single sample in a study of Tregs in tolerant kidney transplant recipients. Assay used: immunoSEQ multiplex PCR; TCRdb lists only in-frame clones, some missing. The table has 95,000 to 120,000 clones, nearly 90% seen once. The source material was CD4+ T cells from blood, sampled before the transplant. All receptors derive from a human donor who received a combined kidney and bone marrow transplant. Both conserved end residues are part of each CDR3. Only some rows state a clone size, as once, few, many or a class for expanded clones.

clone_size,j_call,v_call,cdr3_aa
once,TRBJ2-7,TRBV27,CASSREARPGQGSHEQYF
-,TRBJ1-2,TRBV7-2,CASSPRVAKPNYGYTF
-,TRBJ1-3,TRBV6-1,CASLRAGAGNTIYF
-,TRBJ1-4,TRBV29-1,CSADDRELTNEKLFF
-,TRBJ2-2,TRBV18,CASSPVQGAIGELFF
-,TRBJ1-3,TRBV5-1,CASSLAEGAGNTIYF
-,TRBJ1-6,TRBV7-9,CASSREGGAFSPLHF
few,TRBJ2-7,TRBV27,CASHLQGAKEQYF
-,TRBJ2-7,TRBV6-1,CASSDAGQGGSEQYF
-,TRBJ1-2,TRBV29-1,CSVEGAGDGYGYTF
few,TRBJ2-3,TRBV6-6,CASSYSTMGDTQYF
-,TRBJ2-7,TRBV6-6,CASSYLAGPGGYEQYF
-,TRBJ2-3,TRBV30,CAWSVLLGPGGTDTQYF
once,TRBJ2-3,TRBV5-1,CASSFASRKADTQYF
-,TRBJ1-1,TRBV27,CASLRRENTEAFF
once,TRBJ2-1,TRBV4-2,CASSQDGSRNEQFF
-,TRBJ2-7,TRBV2,CASSATGVQAHVGQYF
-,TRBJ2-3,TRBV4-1,CASSQVYGEGTQYF
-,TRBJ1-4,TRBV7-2,CASSLEGQYYEKLFF
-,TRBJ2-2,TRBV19,CASSILGQRHTGELFF
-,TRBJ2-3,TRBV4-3,CASSPSESTDTQYF
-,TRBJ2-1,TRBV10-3,CAISEASGKNEQFF
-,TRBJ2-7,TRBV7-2,CASSLEGLGSYEQYF
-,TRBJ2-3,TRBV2,CASSPSSGGTDTQYF
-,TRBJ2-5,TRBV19,CASKLQGGKETQYF
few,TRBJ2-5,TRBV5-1,CASSWGGGSGTQYF
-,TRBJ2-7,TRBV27,CASSLSGPYEQYF
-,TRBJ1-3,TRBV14,CASSRTGGLGNTIYF
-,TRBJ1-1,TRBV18,CASSKGQGNTEAFF
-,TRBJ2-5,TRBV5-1,CASSQDRGQTQYF
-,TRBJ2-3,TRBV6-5,CASSRQGNTDTQYF
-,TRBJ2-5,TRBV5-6,CASSLGQGLETQYF
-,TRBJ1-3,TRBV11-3,CASSPGGQGISGNTIYF
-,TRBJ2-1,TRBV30,CAWSERVLHEQFF
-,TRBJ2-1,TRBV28,CASRPSTGKYNEQFF